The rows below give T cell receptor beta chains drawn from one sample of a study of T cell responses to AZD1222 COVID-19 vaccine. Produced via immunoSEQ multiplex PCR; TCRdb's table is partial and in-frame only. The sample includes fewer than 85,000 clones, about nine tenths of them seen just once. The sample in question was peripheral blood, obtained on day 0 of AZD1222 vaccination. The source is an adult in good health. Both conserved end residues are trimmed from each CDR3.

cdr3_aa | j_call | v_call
ASSQVETGTWPQH | TRBJ1-5 | TRBV4-1
AWSVGGNTGELF | TRBJ2-2 | TRBV30
ATRTNTGELF | TRBJ2-2 | TRBV24-1
ASSSVLGGGAAYNEQF | TRBJ2-1 | TRBV6-2/TRBV6-3
ASSVVGSGSHSSYNEQF | TRBJ2-1 | TRBV9
ATTGTSGTVSTGELF | TRBJ2-2 | TRBV21-1
ASSLGSSGEETQY | TRBJ2-5 | TRBV5-8
ASSALRGTGNEQF | TRBJ2-1 | TRBV9
ASSQSRTGELF | TRBJ2-2 | TRBV2
ASSWRGGNQPQH | TRBJ1-5 | TRBV5-6
ASSLGRATNNSPLH | TRBJ1-6 | TRBV5-1
ASSPRGANYGYT | TRBJ1-2 | TRBV11-3
ASSYSGETQY | TRBJ2-5 | TRBV6-5
AIGQDATEAF | TRBJ1-1 | TRBV10-3
ASTGGAGDTQY | TRBJ2-3 | TRBV6-6
ASRAALYGYT | TRBJ1-2 | TRBV12-3/TRBV12-4
ASSPRQNYNEQF | TRBJ2-1 | TRBV18
ASSESTGKGEAF | TRBJ1-1 | TRBV2
ASTISGGQPQH | TRBJ1-5 | TRBV7-9
AGGVLSGNTIY | TRBJ1-3 | TRBV6-5
ASSLGTRVDTQY | TRBJ2-3 | TRBV6-5
ASSLGFGATGYT | TRBJ1-2 | TRBV5-1
ASSLGLLQGGELF | TRBJ2-2 | TRBV5-5
ATSDSAQLAYEQY | TRBJ2-7 | TRBV24-1
ASSRQETQY | TRBJ2-5 | TRBV6-5